Listed here are 32 T cell receptor beta chains from one sample, sequenced in a study of cytomegalovirus exposure and HLA in healthy donors. 60 Vbeta and 13 Jbeta primers were used in PCR. Sequenced by immunoSEQ multiplex PCR; TCRdb stores in-frame clones only, minus some. In the table there are 170,000 or so clones, around 80% of which are singletons. The source material was PBMCs. These receptors were obtained from a male donor in good health and CMV-seropositive.

This clone was found a few times. The rearrangement uses TRBV2 and TRBJ1-1; possible D gene TRBD1, 5 bases. Between the trimmed V and J ends, which lost 5 bases and 1 base, there was a span of 11 bases. CDR1 is SNHLY and CDR2 is FYNNEI in the germline V gene. CDR3 length equals 14 residues. This chain's CDR3 is CASSSQGGNTEAFF. The DNA of the CDR3 is TGTGCCAGCAGTTCGCAGGGCGGGAACACTGAAGCTTTCTTT.

This clone was observed a single time. The chain combines TRBV29-1 with TRBJ2-7; 7 bases map to TRBD2. The CDR3 length is 10 residues. Germline V CDR1 and CDR2: SQVTM, ANQGSEA. V shed 4 bases and J 7 bases; nucleotides not matched to a gene: 1. The CDR3 sequence is CSVGGGEQYF. CDR3 sequence (DNA): TGCAGCGTTGGGGGAGGGGAGCAGTACTTC.

The rearrangement uses TRBV7-2 and TRBJ2-5; D might be TRBD2 (5 bases). The V gene's germline CDR1 is SGHTA and CDR2 FQGNSA. The CDR3 has 16 amino acids. V was trimmed by 0 bases and J by 4 bases, leaving 15 bases between them. CDR3 coding DNA: TGTGCCAGCAGCTTAGCGGCCAGGACTGGTACAGAGACCCAGTACTTC. It specifies CASSLAARTGTETQYF.

The chain recombines TRBV7-2 with TRBJ2-7; 8 positions match TRBD2. V lost 6 bases to trimming and J lost 3 bases; unmatched junction nucleotides: 4. The length of the CDR3 is 13 residues. CDR1 and CDR2 (germline): SGHTA, FQGNSA. CDR3 in DNA: TGTGCCAGCAGGGACGGGAGGGTCTACGAGCAGTACTTC. This encodes CASRDGRVYEQYF.

This clone was picked up one time. V gene TRBV6-5 combines with J gene TRBJ2-3; TRBD1 aligns across 8 bases. The V segment lost 5 bases and the J segment 5 bases; nucleotides outside the gene matches: 3. This CDR3 spans 13 amino acids. The germline V gene has CDR1 MNHEY and CDR2 SVGAGI. The CDR3 nucleotides read TGTGCCAGCAGTATCGACAGGGGAGATACGCAGTATTTT. Encoded protein: CASSIDRGDTQYF.

The chain couples TRBV5-4 to TRBJ2-7, with D possibly TRBD1 on 6 matching bases. The CDR3 runs to 13 residues. V gave up 4 bases and J gave up 5 bases, with 13 bases separating them. CDR1 SGHNT and CDR2 YYREEE come from the germline V gene (reference sequence). The CDR3 DNA follows: TGTGCCAGCAGCGGGGGCTACTTCCACGAGCAGTACTTC. Translating gives CASSGGYFHEQYF. Together with reference TRBV5-4 and TRBJ2-7, the CDR3 gives the full variable domain: ETGVTQSPTHLIKTRGQQVTLRCSSQSGHNTVSWYQQALGQGPQFIFQYYREEENGRGNFPPRFSGLQFPNYSSELNVNALELDDSALYLCASSGGYFHEQYFGPGTRLTVT.

The genes are TRBV5-6 and TRBJ1-3, with a possible D match to TRBD1 (5 bases). Germline-derived CDR1 and CDR2 are SGHDT and YYEEEE. Between the trimmed V and J ends, which lost 4 bases and 0 bases, there was a span of 5 bases. The length of the CDR3 is 13 residues. In DNA, the CDR3 is TGTGCCAGCAGCCAGGGCTCTGGAAACACCATATATTTT. Translating gives CASSQGSGNTIYF. The entire variable domain, with the rest obtained from reference TRBV5-6 and TRBJ1-3, is as follows: DAGVTQSPTHLIKTRGQQVTLRCSPKSGHDTVSWYQQALGQGPQFIFQYYEEEERQRGNFPDRFSGHQFPNYSSELNVNALLLGDSALYLCASSQGSGNTIYFGEGSWLTVV.

In this sample, this clone turned up once. The chain uses TRBV5-1 and TRBJ2-7; D is ambiguous. The CDR3 consists of 12 residues. Germline values: CDR1 SGHRS, CDR2 YFSETQ. V lost 0 bases to trimming and J lost 6 bases, with 7 bases between them. The CDR3 DNA follows: TGCGCCAGCAGCTTGGTGGAGTGCGAGCAGTACTTC. It yields the protein CASSLVECEQYF. The full variable domain, its missing parts supplied by reference TRBV5-1 and TRBJ2-7, is KAGVTQTPRYLIKTRGQQVTLSCSPISGHRSVSWYQQTPGQGLQFLFEYFSETQRNKGNFPGRFSGRQFSNSRSEMNVSTLELGDSALYLCASSLVECEQYFGPGTRLTVT.

This chain uses TRBV5-4 with TRBJ2-2, with D unclear. The germline V gene encodes CDR1 SGHNT and CDR2 YYREEE (reference sequence). The CDR3 is 13 residues long. V lost 1 base and J lost 4, with 5 bases in between. CDR3 amino acids: CASSLTFTGELFF. The CDR3 nucleotides read TGTGCCAGCAGCTTGACTTTCACCGGGGAGCTGTTTTTT.

V and J are TRBV21-1 and TRBJ2-7; the table's D call TRBD1 went unverified against the DNA. TRBV21-1 is reported as a pseudogene. The CDR3 runs to 19 residues. CDR3 DNA sequence: TGTGCCAGCAGCAAAGCAGAAGGGGCCGGAGAACGCGATCGCTACGAGCAGTACTTC. It codes for CASSKAEGAGERDRYEQYF.

The chain combines TRBV27 with TRBJ1-2; TRBD1 is a possible D gene (5 bases). The CDR3 has 15 residues. V was trimmed by 4 bases and J by 3 bases, leaving 15 bases between them. The V gene's germline CDR1 is MNHEY and CDR2 SMNVEV (reference sequence). CDR3 residues: CASSSSPGGDYGYTF. Written as DNA, the CDR3 is TGTGCCAGCAGTTCCTCGCCCGGGGGGGACTATGGCTACACCTTC.

The chain couples TRBV28 to TRBJ2-7; TRBD2 is a possible D gene (6 bases). Trimming removed 4 bases at V and 5 bases at J, with 15 bases between. CDR1 is MDHEN and CDR2 is SYDVKM in the germline V gene. CDR3 length equals 14 residues. CDR3 in amino acids: CASSSGGPENEQYF. The DNA for the CDR3 is TGTGCCAGCAGTTCAGGAGGGCCCGAGAACGAGCAGTACTTC.

In this sample, this clone turned up a few times. The rearrangement joins TRBV6-1 to TRBJ2-5; 7 bases are shared with TRBD1. Germline lookup yields CDR1 MNHNS and CDR2 SASEGT. The CDR3 is 14 amino acids. Germline trimming cut 5 bases from V and 5 bases from J; bases unmatched to any gene: 8. The DNA of the CDR3 is TGTGCCAGCAGTCAAGGGGGCTGGTGGGAGACCCAGTACTTC. Its translation is CASSQGGWWETQYF.

This sequence joins TRBV15 and TRBJ2-5, with TRBD1 matching 9 bases. V was clipped by 0 bases and J by 4 bases; unmatched bases: 12. Germline V gene lookup returns CDR1 LNHNV and CDR2 YYDKDF (reference sequence). The CDR3 is 18 amino acids. The chain's CDR3 is CATSRDRSQGAIGETQYF. The CDR3 DNA sequence: TGTGCCACCAGCAGAGATAGGTCACAGGGGGCAATAGGAGAGACCCAGTACTTC.

The V call is TRBV6-5, the J call TRBJ2-7; the D gene is possibly TRBD1 (6 bases). The CDR3 covers 16 residues. From germline, CDR1 is MNHEY and CDR2 SVGAGI. V was pared by 4 bases and J by 6 bases, with 22 bases between. CDR3 sequence (DNA): TGTGCCAGCAGTTCGGGACGCCGGGACAAGGGCTTCGAGCAGTACTTC. Translated: CASSSGRRDKGFEQYF.

In nucleotides, the CDR3 is TGTGCCAGCAGCGTAGGTTTAGCGGGCCGCACAGATACGCAGTATTTT. It specifies CASSVGLAGRTDTQYF. The chain links TRBV9 to TRBJ2-3; 7 bases map to TRBD2. J was trimmed by 1 base and V by 0 bases; bases with no gene match: 5. Germline V lookup: CDR1 SGDLS, CDR2 YYNGEE. This CDR3 comprises 16 residues.

The chain employs TRBV9 and TRBJ2-7; unclear D gene. The germline CDR1 and CDR2 sequences are SGDLS and YYNGEE. V was clipped by 2 bases and J by 5 bases, with 14 bases between them. The CDR3 loop spans 14 amino acids. The CDR3 nucleotides are TGTGCCAGCAGCGTCCAGGTTGACGGTAACGAGCAGTACTTC. It specifies CASSVQVDGNEQYF.

CDR3 sequence reads: CASSSTWTGTEAFF. CDR3 bases: TGTGCCAGCTCCTCAACGTGGACGGGGACTGAAGCTTTCTTT. The rearrangement links TRBV18 to TRBJ1-1; no reliable D call. This CDR3 has 14 amino acids. In germline, CDR1 is KGHSH, CDR2 LQKENI. V lost 6 bases, J lost 5 bases, and 16 bases lay in between.

V is TRBV27 and J is TRBJ2-7; 12 bases align to TRBD1. Losses at the gene ends were 10 bases for V and 5 bases for J; bases not matched to a gene: 3. Germline V lookup: CDR1 MNHEY, CDR2 SMNVEV (reference sequence). This CDR3 is 12 amino acids long. CDR3 amino acids: CATGTGGHEQYF. The CDR3 DNA follows: TGTGCCACCGGGACAGGGGGCCACGAGCAGTACTTC.

This clone appeared a single time. Mismatch with germline at one junction end may stem from a read error. The gene calls are TRBV7-9 and TRBJ2-7; weak D call: TRBD2 (5 bases). The CDR3 consists of 15 residues. Germline CDR1 reads SEHNR; CDR2 reads FQNEAQ (reference sequence). CDR3 sequence: CSSSPLVGEVYEQYF. The DNA of the CDR3 is TGTTCCAGCAGCCCGTTGGTGGGAGAGGTTTACGAGCAGTACTTC.

On this clone itself: One junction end does not reproduce the germline sequence, and a read error may be involved. The genes are TRBV7-9 and TRBJ2-5; 7 bases align to TRBD1. This CDR3 has 12 amino acids. Germline V gives CDR1 SEHNR, CDR2 FQNEAQ (reference sequence). The CDR3 sequence: CSSSSAGTVWHF. CDR3 DNA: TGTTCCAGCAGCTCGGCCGGGACAGTTTGGCACTTC.

This chain connects TRBV27 to TRBJ1-6; 7 nucleotides line up with TRBD1. The trim removed 4 bases at V and 6 bases at J, leaving 12 bases unmatched. CDR1 and CDR2 from the germline V gene are MNHEY and SMNVEV (reference sequence). This CDR3 has 17 residues. The CDR3 DNA reads TGTGCCAGCAGTTACTCGGGACAGTCTGGGCCTAATTCACCCCTCCACTTT. Protein: CASSYSGQSGPNSPLHF.

The chain joins TRBV27 to TRBJ2-1; D remains unclear. CDR1 and CDR2 (germline): MNHEY, SMNVEV (reference sequence). V gave up 5 bases and J gave up 8 bases, with 7 bases separating them. The CDR3 length is 11 residues. The CDR3 loop is CASSKRDEQFF. The CDR3 nucleotides are TGTGCCAGCAGTAAGAGAGATGAGCAGTTCTTC.

This clone was found once. This chain uses TRBV28 with TRBJ1-5; D remains ambiguous. CDR3 length: 11 residues. The V and J ends lost 6 bases and 4 bases respectively, with 4 bases between them. Germline V gene lookup returns CDR1 MDHEN and CDR2 SYDVKM. CDR3: CASSPNQPQHF. CDR3 DNA sequence: TGTGCCAGCAGCCCGAATCAGCCCCAGCATTTT.

This chain connects TRBV30 to TRBJ2-2; TRBD2 might be the D (5 bases). This CDR3 has 15 amino acids. Between the trimmed V and J ends, which lost 0 bases and 6 bases, there was a span of 14 bases. In germline, CDR1 is GTSNPN, CDR2 SVGIG (reference sequence). This CDR3 is CAWSVGGSVAGELFF. DNA of the CDR3: TGTGCCTGGAGTGTAGGTGGGAGTGTTGCCGGGGAGCTGTTTTTT.

The table lists this clone with a few counts. CDR3 protein: CASSLGQGFYNEQFF. CDR3 in DNA: TGTGCCAGCAGCTTAGGACAGGGGTTCTACAATGAGCAGTTCTTC. V gene TRBV7-2 combines with J gene TRBJ2-1; 8 bases line up with TRBD1. Germline values: CDR1 SGHTA, CDR2 FQGNSA. The CDR3 loop spans 15 amino acids. J was trimmed by 3 bases and V by 1 base; bases with no gene match: 2.

The CDR3 reads CASSWRGVETQYF. CDR3 DNA: TGTGCCAGCAGCTGGCGGGGGGTAGAGACCCAGTACTTC. The rearrangement joins TRBV7-2 to TRBJ2-5; 8 nucleotides align to TRBD2. Per germline, CDR1 SGHTA and CDR2 FQGNSA. The CDR3 totals 13 residues. The J segment lost 4 bases and the V segment lost 4 bases, leaving 2 bases of the junction unmatched.

V is TRBV5-6 and J is TRBJ2-5; D unclear. CDR3 length: 13 residues. CDR1 and CDR2 from the germline V gene are SGHDT and YYEEEE. Trimming shortened V by 4 bases and J by 5 bases, and 12 bases separated the two germline ends. In DNA, the CDR3 is TGTGCCAGCAGCCCGGGTCTCGTGGAGACCCAGTACTTC. Translating it yields CASSPGLVETQYF.

This clone has a single count. The rearrangement joins TRBV5-1 to TRBJ2-1; D is perhaps TRBD2 (5 bases). CDR1 is SGHRS and CDR2 is YFSETQ in the germline V gene. There are 12 residues in the CDR3. V was pared by 3 bases and J by 8 bases, with 9 bases between. CDR3 sequence: CASSWEYDEQFF. DNA of the CDR3: TGCGCCAGCAGCTGGGAGTACGATGAGCAGTTCTTC.

The genes are TRBV30 and TRBJ2-7, with 8 bases fitting TRBD1. The germline CDR1 and CDR2 sequences are GTSNPN and SVGIG (reference sequence). The CDR3 is 14 amino acids. The ends lost 1 base at V and 3 bases at J; junction bases unmatched: 5. CDR3 DNA sequence: TGTGCCTGGAGTGCCCAGGGGGCTGTCTACGAGCAGTACTTC. Its translation: CAWSAQGAVYEQYF.

This chain links TRBV6-1 with TRBJ1-1, with TRBD1 matching over 7 bases. V was clipped by 5 bases and J by 5 bases; unmatched bases: 2. The CDR3 is 12 residues long. From germline, CDR1 is MNHNS and CDR2 SASEGT. The CDR3 sequence is CASSLTGTEAFF. The CDR3 DNA is TGTGCCAGCAGTTTGACAGGGACTGAAGCTTTCTTT.

The chain joins TRBV25-1 to TRBJ1-5; possibly TRBD1 for D (5 bases). The CDR3 totals 13 residues. From germline, CDR1 is MGHDK and CDR2 SYGVNS. Trimming removed 1 base at V and 9 bases at J, with 10 bases between. The CDR3 coding sequence is TGTGCCAGCAGTGAATTCGGGGGAAGGCCCCAGCATTTT. It is translated as CASSEFGGRPQHF.